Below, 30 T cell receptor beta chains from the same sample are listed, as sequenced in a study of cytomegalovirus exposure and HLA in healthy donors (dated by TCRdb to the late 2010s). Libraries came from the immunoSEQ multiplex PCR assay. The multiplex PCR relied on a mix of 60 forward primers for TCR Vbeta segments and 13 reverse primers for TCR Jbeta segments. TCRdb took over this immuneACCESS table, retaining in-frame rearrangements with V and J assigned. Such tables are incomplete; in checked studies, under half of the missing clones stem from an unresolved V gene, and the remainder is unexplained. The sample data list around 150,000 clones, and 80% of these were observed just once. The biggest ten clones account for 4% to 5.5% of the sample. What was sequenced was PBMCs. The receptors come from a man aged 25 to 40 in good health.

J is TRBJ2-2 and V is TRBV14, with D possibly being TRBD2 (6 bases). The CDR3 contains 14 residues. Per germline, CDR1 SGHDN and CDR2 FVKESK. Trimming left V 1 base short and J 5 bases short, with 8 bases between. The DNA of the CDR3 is TGTGCCAGCAGCCAAGGACTAGGGACCGGGGAGCTGTTTTTT. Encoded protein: CASSQGLGTGELFF.

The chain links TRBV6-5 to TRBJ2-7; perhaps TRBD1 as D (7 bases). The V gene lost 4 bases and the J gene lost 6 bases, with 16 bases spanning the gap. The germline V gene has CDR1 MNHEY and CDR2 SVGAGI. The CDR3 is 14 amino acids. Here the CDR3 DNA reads TGTGCCAGCAGTTGGGACAGCCAAGCGGGCGAGCAGTACTTC. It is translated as CASSWDSQAGEQYF.

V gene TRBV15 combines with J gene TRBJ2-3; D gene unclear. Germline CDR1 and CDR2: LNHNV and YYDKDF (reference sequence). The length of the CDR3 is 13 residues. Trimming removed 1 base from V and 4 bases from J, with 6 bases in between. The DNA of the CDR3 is TGTGCCACCAGCAGAGTCCTCGCAGATACGCAGTATTTT. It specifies CATSRVLADTQYF.

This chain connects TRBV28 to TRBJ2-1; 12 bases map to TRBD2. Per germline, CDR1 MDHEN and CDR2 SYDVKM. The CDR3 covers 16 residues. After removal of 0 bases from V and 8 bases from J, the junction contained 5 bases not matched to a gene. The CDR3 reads CASSLWTSGSRDEQFF. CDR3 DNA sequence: TGTGCCAGCAGTTTATGGACTAGCGGGAGTAGGGATGAGCAGTTCTTC.

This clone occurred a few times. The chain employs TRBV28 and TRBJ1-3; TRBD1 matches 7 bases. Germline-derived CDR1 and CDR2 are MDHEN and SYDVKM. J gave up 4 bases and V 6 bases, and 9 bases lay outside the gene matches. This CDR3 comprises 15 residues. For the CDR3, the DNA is TGTGCCAGCAGCGCCGGGACAGCCGTAGGAAACACCATATATTTT. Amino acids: CASSAGTAVGNTIYF.

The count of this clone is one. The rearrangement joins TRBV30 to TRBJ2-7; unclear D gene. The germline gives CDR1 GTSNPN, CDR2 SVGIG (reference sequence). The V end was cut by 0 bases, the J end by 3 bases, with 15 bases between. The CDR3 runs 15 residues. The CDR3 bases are TGTGCCTGGAGTGTTTCAGGTATCCGATACTACGAGCAGTACTTC. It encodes CAWSVSGIRYYEQYF.

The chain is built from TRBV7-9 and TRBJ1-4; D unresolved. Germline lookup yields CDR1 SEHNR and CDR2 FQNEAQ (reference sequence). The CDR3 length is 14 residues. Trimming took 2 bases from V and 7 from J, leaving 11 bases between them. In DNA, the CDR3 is TGTGCCAGCAGCTTATCTGGGAGAGGTGAAAAACTGTTTTTT. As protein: CASSLSGRGEKLFF.

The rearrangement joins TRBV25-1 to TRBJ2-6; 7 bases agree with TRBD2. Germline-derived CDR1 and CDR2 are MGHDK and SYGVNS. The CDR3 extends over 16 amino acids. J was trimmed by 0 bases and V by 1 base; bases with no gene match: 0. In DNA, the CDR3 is TGTGCCAGCAGTGAATGGGAGGGCTCTGGGGCCAACGTCCTGACTTTC. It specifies CASSEWEGSGANVLTF.

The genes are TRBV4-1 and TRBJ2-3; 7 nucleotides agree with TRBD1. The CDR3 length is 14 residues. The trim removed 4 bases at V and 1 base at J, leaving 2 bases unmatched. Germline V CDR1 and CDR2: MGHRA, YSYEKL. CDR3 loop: CASSPGQGTDTQYF. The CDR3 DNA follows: TGCGCCAGCAGCCCAGGACAGGGCACAGATACGCAGTATTTT.

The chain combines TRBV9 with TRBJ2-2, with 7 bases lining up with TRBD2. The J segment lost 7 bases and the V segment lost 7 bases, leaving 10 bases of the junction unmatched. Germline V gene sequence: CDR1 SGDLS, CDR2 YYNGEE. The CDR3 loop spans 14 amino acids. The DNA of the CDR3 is TGTGCCAGCTCTAGCGGAACCTCGGGCGGGGAGCTGTTTTTT. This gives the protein CASSSGTSGGELFF.

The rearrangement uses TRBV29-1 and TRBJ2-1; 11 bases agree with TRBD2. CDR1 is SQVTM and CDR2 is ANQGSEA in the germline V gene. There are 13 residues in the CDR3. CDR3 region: CSTGTSGNNEQFF. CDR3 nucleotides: TGCAGTACCGGGACTAGCGGCAACAATGAGCAGTTCTTC.

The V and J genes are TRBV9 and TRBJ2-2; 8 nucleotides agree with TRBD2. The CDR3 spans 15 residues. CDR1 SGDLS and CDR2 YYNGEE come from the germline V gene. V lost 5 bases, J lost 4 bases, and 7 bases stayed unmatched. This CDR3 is CASREAGGVTGELFF. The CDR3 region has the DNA TGTGCCAGCAGGGAGGCGGGAGGCGTCACCGGGGAGCTGTTTTTT.

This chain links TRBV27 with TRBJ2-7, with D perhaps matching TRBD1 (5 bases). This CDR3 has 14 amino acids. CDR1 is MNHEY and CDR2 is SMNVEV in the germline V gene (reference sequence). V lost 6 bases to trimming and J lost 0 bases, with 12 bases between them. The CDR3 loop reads CASSLTDNSYEQYF. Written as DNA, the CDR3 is TGTGCCAGCAGCTTGACAGATAACTCCTACGAGCAGTACTTC.

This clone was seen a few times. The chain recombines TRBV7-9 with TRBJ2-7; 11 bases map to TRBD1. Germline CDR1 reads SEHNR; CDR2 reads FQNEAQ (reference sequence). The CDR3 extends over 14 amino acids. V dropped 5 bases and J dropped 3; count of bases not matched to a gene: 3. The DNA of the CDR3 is TGTGCCAGCAGCCCGGACAGGGGGCTCTACGAGCAGTACTTC. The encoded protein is CASSPDRGLYEQYF.

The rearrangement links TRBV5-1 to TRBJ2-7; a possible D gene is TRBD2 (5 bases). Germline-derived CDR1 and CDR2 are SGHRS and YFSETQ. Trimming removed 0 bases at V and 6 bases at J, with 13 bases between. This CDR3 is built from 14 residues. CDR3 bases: TGCGCCAGCAGCTTGGAGGCGGGCAGCGCCGAGCAGTACTTC. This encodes CASSLEAGSAEQYF. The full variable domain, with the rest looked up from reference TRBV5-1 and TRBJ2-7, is KAGVTQTPRYLIKTRGQQVTLSCSPISGHRSVSWYQQTPGQGLQFLFEYFSETQRNKGNFPGRFSGRQFSNSRSEMNVSTLELGDSALYLCASSLEAGSAEQYFGPGTRLTVT.

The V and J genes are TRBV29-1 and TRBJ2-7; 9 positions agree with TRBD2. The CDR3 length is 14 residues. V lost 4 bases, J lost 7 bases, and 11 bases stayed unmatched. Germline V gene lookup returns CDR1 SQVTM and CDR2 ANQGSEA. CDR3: CSVGGVLAGGEQYF. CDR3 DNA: TGCAGCGTTGGAGGGGTACTAGCGGGTGGAGAGCAGTACTTC.

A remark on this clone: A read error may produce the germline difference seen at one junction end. This CDR3 is CSSSLGSLPPSSEQYF. The CDR3 nucleotides read TGTTCCAGCAGCTTAGGATCCCTACCCCCTTCTAGCGAGCAGTACTTC. The rearrangement links TRBV7-9 to TRBJ2-7; D gene ambiguous. CDR3 size: 16 residues. Per the germline V gene, CDR1 is SEHNR and CDR2 is FQNEAQ (reference sequence).

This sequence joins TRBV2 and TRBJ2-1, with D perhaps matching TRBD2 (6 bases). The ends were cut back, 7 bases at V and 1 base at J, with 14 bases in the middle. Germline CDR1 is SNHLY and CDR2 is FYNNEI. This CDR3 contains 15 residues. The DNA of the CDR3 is TGTGCCAGCACGATGCGGGACTTGTCCTACAATGAGCAGTTCTTC. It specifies CASTMRDLSYNEQFF. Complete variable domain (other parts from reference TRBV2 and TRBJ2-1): EPEVTQTPSHQVTQMGQEVILRCVPISNHLYFYWYRQILGQKVEFLVSFYNNEISEKSEIFDDQFSVERPDGSNFTLKIRSTKLEDSAMYFCASTMRDLSYNEQFFGPGTRLTVL.

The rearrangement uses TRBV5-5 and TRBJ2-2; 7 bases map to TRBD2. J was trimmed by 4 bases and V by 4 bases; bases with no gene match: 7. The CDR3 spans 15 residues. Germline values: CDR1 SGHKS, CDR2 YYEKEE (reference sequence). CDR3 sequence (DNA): TGTGCCAGCAGCACTCCTAGCGGCGGCACCGGGGAGCTGTTTTTT. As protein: CASSTPSGGTGELFF.

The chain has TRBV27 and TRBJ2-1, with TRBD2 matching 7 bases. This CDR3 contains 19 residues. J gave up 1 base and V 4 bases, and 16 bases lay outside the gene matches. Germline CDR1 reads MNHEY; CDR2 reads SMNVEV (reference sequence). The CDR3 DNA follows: TGTGCCAGCAGTTCCTCAATGGGGGGGGGAGCGGGGTCCTACAATGAGCAGTTCTTC. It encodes CASSSSMGGGAGSYNEQFF.

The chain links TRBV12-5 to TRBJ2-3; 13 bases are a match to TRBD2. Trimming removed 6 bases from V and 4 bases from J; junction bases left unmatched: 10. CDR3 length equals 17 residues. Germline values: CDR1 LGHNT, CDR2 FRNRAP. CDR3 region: CASGQPGTSGIADTQYF. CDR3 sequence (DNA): TGTGCTAGTGGCCAACCCGGGACTAGCGGGATCGCAGATACGCAGTATTTT.

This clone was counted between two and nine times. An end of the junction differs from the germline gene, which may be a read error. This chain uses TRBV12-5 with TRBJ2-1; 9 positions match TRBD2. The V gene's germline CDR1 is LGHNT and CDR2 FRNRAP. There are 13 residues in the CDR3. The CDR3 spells CASGQGAGGLLVF. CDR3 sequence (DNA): TGTGCTAGTGGTCAAGGAGCGGGAGGCCTCCTGGTCTTC.

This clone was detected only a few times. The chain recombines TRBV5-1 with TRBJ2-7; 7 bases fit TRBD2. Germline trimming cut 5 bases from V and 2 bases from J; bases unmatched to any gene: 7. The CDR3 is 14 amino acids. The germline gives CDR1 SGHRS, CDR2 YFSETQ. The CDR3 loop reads CASRFGGNTYEQYF. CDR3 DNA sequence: TGCGCCAGCAGGTTCGGGGGGAACACCTACGAGCAGTACTTC.

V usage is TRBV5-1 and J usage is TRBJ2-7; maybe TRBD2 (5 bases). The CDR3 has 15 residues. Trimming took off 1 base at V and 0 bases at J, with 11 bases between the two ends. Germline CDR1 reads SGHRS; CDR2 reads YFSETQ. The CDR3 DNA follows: TGCGCCAGCAGCTTGTCTGCAGGAGGCTCCTACGAGCAGTACTTC. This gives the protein CASSLSAGGSYEQYF.

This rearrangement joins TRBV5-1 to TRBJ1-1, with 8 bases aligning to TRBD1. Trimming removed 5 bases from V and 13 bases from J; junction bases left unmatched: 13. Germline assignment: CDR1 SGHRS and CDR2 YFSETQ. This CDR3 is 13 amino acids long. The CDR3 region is CASREVDRGMGFF. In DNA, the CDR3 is TGCGCCAGCAGGGAAGTTGACAGGGGCATGGGTTTCTTT. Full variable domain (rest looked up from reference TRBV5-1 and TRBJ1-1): KAGVTQTPRYLIKTRGQQVTLSCSPISGHRSVSWYQQTPGQGLQFLFEYFSETQRNKGNFPGRFSGRQFSNSRSEMNVSTLELGDSALYLCASREVDRGMGFFGQGTRLTVV.

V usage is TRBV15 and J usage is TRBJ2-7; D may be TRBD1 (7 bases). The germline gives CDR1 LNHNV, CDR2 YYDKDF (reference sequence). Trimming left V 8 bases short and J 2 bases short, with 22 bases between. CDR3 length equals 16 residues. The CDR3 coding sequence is TGTGCCACCCACCATACAGGGGAGGCTGCCGCCTACGAGCAGTACTTC. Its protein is CATHHTGEAAAYEQYF. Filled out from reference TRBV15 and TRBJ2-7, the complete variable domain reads DAMVIQNPRYQVTQFGKPVTLSCSQTLNHNVMYWYQQKSSQAPKLLFHYYDKDFNNEADTPDNFQSRRPNTSFCFLDIRSPGLGDTAMYLCATHHTGEAAAYEQYFGPGTRLTVT.

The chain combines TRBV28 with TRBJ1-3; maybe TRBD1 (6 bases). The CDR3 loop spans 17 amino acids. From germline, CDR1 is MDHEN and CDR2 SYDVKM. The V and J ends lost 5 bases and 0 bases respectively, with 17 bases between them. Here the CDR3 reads CASSPSLGQSSGNTIYF. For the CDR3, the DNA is TGTGCCAGCAGTCCCTCCTTGGGACAAAGCTCTGGAAACACCATATATTTT.

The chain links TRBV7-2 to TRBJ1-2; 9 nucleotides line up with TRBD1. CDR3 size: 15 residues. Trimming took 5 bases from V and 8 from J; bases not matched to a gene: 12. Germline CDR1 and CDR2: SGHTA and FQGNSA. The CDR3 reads CASSRPGQGMSGYTF. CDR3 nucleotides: TGTGCCAGCAGCCGACCGGGACAGGGTATGAGCGGCTACACCTTC.

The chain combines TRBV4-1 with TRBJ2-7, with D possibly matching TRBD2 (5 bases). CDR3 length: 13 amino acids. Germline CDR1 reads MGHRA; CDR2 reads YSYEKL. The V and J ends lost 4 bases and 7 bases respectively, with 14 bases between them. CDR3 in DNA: TGCGCCAGCAGCCCTCACGACTCGGGGGAGCAGTACTTC. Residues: CASSPHDSGEQYF.

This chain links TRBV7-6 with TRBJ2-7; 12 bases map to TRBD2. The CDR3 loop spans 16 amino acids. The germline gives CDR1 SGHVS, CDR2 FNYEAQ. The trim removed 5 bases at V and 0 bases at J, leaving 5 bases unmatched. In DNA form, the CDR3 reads TGTGCCAGCAGCCCCCGACTAGCGGGGGCCTCCTACGAGCAGTACTTC. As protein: CASSPRLAGASYEQYF.